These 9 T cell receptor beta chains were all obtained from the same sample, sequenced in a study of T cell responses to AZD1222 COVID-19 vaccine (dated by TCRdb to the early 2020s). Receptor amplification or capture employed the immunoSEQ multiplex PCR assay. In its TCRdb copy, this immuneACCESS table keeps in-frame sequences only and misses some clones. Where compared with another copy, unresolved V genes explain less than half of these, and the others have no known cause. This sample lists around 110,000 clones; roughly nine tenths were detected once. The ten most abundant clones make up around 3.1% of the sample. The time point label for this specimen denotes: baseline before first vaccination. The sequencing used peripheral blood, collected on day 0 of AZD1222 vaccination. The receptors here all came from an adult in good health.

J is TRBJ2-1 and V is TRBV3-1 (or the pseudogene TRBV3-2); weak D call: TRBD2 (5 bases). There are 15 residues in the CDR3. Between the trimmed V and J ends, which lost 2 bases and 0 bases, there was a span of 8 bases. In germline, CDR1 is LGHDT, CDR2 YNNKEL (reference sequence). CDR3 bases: TGTGCCAGCAGCCAACGGAGGAGCTCCTACAATGAGCAGTTCTTC. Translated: CASSQRRSSYNEQFF.

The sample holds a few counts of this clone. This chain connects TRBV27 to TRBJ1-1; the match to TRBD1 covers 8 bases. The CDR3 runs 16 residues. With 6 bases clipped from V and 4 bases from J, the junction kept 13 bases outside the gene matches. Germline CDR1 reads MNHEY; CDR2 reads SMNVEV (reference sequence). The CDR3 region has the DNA TGTGCCAGCAGGGGGACAGGTGCTAGAGGGTTCACTGAAGCTTTCTTT. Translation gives CASRGTGARGFTEAFF.

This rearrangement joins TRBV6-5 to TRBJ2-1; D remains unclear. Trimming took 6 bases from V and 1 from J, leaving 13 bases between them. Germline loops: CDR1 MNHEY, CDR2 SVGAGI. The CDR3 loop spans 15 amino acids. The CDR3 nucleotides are TGTGCCAGCAGACCAAGCGCGATTTCCTACAATGAGCAGTTCTTC. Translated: CASRPSAISYNEQFF.

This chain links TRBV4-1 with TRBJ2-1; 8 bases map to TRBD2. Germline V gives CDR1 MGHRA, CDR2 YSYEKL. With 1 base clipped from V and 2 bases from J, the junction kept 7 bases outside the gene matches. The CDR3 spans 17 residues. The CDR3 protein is CASSQVSGGATYNEQFF. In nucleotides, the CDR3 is TGCGCCAGCAGCCAAGTCTCCGGGGGGGCAACCTACAATGAGCAGTTCTTC.

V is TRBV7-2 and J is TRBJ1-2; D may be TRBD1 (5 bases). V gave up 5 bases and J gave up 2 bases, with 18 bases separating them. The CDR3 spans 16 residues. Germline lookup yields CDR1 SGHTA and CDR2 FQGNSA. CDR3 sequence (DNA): TGTGCCAGCAGCCCCCGTGCGGGGCAGAACAACTATGGCTACACCTTC. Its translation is CASSPRAGQNNYGYTF. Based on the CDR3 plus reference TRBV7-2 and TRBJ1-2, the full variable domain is GAGVSQSPSNKVTEKGKDVELRCDPISGHTALYWYRQSLGQGLEFLIYFQGNSAPDKSGLPSDRFSAERTGGSVSTLTIQRTQQEDSAVYLCASSPRAGQNNYGYTFGSGTRLTVV.

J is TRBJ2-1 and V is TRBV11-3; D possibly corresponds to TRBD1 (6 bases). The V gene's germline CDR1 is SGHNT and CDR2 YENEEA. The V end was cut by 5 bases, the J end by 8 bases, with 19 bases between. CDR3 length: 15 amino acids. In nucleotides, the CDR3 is TGTGCCAGCAGCCCCAGGGGTTATGCCTCCGATGAGCAGTTCTTC. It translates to CASSPRGYASDEQFF.

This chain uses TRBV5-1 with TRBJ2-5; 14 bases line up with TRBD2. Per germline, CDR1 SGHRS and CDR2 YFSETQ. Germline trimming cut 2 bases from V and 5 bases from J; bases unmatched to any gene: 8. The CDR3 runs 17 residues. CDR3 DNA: TGCGCCAGCAGCTTCCCGGGACTAGCGGGGGCGGGGGAGACCCAGTACTTC. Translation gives CASSFPGLAGAGETQYF.

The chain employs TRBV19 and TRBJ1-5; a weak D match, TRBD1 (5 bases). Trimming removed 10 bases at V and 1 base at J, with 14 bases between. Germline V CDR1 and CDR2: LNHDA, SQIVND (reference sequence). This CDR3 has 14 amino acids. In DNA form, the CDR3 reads TGTGCCACCCATCTTTGGGGGAGCAATCAGCCCCAGCATTTT. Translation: CATHLWGSNQPQHF.

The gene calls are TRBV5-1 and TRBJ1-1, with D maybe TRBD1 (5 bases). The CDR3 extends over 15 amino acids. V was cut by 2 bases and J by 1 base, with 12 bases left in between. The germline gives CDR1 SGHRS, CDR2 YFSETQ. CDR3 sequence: CASSFYPGGNTEAFF. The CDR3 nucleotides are TGCGCCAGCAGCTTCTACCCGGGGGGGAACACTGAAGCTTTCTTT.